In this sample, the clone carrying this T cell receptor (beta chain) turned up once. The antigen remains undetermined. This specimen belongs to a study of T cell clones after liver transplantation. Overall study: Third-party-reactive TCRbeta sequences from pre-transplant mixed lymphocyte reactions served as antigen-independent comparators.

Study results and caveats: Post-transplant time points were not standardized, so conclusions are preliminary. Graft donor-reactive T cells possibly entered the graft instead of undergoing deletion.

The germline V gene encodes CDR1 SGHDT and CDR2 YYEEEE. Trimming removed 6 bases at V and 7 bases at J, with 13 bases between. CDR3 length: 12 residues. Sequenced by immunoSEQ multiplex PCR; TCRdb stores in-frame clones only, minus some. The sample includes nearly 55,000 clones, about 88% of them seen just once. This chain uses TRBV5-6 with TRBJ2-5; possible D gene TRBD1, 7 bases. Specimen: CD4+ T cells from blood, collected before liver transplant. This TCR was sampled from a human donor who received a liver transplant. Here the CDR3 reads CASIQGRGTQYF. CDR3 DNA sequence: TGTGCCAGCATACAGGGGCGGGGGACCCAGTACTTC.